This T cell receptor (beta chain) comes out of a study of blood T cell repertoires in COVID-19. Whole-study context: The origin of the acute and convalescent COVID-19 samples was the United States, Italy and Spain. PBMCs, B-cell-depleted T cells, or T cells provided the cDNA or gDNA that made up the material.

Only in-frame clones appear in the TCRdb table, and some are missing; sequencing was by immunoSEQ multiplex PCR. The sample includes some 180,000 clones, 84% of them seen just once. Seattle patients were enrolled during active infection and followed longitudinally. The CDR3 sequence is 15 residues long. In germline, CDR1 is SGDLS, CDR2 YYNGEE. V lost 4 bases, J lost 2 bases, and 15 bases lay in between. This TCR derives from an elderly woman with COVID-19, enrolled during active disease. Sample: peripheral blood. The chain combines TRBV9 with TRBJ1-2; D unclear. CDR3 protein: CASSPQSTPNYGYTF. The CDR3 DNA follows: TGTGCCAGCAGCCCCCAATCCACACCAAACTATGGCTACACCTTC.